The 5 T cell receptor beta chains given below trace back to one sample, sequenced in a study of cytomegalovirus exposure and HLA in healthy donors. A multiplex PCR was run with 60 Vbeta primers and 13 Jbeta primers. Assay used: immunoSEQ multiplex PCR; TCRdb lists only in-frame clones, some missing. The table lists 65,000 to 75,000 clones, approximately 74% of them singletons, with less than 20% in the top ten. Specimen: PBMCs. The receptors shown here come from a man aged 40-49 years in good health and CMV-seropositive.

DNA for the CDR3: TGTGCCAGCAGTAGCCGGGACAGGGAATTCCAGACTAGCGGGAGGAAAAGCACAGATACGCAGTATTTT. This encodes CASSSRDREFQTSGRKSTDTQYF. The chain carries TRBV27 and TRBJ2-3; 13 positions match TRBD2. Trimming removed 5 bases from V and 0 bases from J; junction bases left unmatched: 23. From germline, CDR1 is MNHEY and CDR2 SMNVEV (reference sequence). The CDR3 extends over 23 amino acids.

The chain combines TRBV19 with TRBJ2-7; no definite D call. This CDR3 region has 14 residues. Trimming took 5 bases from V and 5 from J, leaving 16 bases between them. CDR1 is LNHDA and CDR2 is SQIVND in the germline V gene (reference sequence). The CDR3 reads CASSSWAPDDEQYF. In DNA, the CDR3 is TGTGCCAGTAGTTCCTGGGCCCCCGACGACGAGCAGTACTTC.

The V gene is TRBV4-2, the J gene TRBJ2-1; 8 bases fit TRBD2. CDR1 is LGHNA, CDR2 YNFKEQ, per germline. The CDR3 runs to 13 residues. The junction had 10 bases not matched to a gene; V was cut back by 8 bases and J by 10 bases. The DNA for the CDR3 is TGTGCCAGCGAGATCGGGAGCGGGGGCGAGCAGTTCTTC. Its translation: CASEIGSGGEQFF.

J is TRBJ2-7 and V is TRBV30; the D is unclear. The V and J ends lost 4 bases and 0 bases respectively, with 7 bases between them. Germline V gene sequence: CDR1 GTSNPN, CDR2 SVGIG (reference sequence). CDR3 length: 12 amino acids. In nucleotides, the CDR3 is TGTGCCTGGACCAGAATCTCCTACGAGCAGTACTTC. Its translation is CAWTRISYEQYF.

The rearrangement joins TRBV5-1 to TRBJ2-1; tentative D call: TRBD1 (5 bases). Trimming took off 2 bases at V and 5 bases at J, with 17 bases between the two ends. CDR3 length: 16 residues. The germline gives CDR1 SGHRS, CDR2 YFSETQ. The CDR3: CASSFRQTAFNNEQFF. In nucleotides, the CDR3 is TGCGCCAGCAGCTTCAGACAGACGGCTTTTAACAATGAGCAGTTCTTC.